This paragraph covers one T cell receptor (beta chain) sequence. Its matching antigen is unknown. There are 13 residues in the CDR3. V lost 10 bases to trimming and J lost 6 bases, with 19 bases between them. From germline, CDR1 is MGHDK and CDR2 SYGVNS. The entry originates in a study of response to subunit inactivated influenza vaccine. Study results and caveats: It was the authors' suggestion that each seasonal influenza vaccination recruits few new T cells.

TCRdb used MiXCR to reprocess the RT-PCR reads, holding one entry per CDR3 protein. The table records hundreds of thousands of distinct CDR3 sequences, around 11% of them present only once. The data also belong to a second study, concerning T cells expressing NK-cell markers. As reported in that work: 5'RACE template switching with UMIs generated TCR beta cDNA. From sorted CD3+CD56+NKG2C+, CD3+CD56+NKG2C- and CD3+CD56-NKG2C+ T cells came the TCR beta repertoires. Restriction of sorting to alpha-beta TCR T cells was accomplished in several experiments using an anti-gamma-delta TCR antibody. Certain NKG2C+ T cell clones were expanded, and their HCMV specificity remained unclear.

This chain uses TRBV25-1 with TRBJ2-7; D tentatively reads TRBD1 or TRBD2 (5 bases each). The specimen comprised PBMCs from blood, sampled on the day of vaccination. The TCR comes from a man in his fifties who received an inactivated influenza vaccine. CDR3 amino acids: CAMGPGLICEQYF. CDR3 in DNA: TGTGCCATGGGCCCGGGGCTCATCTGCGAGCAGTACTTC.